This note documents a single T cell receptor (beta chain) sequence. This sample is part of a study of CD8 T cells in Susac syndrome. The RNA input was about 0.45 to 1 ug, and it was reverse transcribed with random hexamers. Amplification of TCR beta CDR3 by immunoSEQ multiplex PCR spanned 54 Vbeta and 13 Jbeta. TCRdb used MiXCR to reprocess the immunoSEQ multiplex PCR reads, holding one entry per CDR3 protein. The sample has 100,000 to 150,000 distinct CDR3 sequences; around 80% are singletons. CDR3 size: 13 residues. Losses at the gene ends were 6 bases for V and 7 bases for J; bases not matched to a gene: 8. Germline V lookup: CDR1 SNHLY, CDR2 FYNNEI. Sequencing of TCR beta was performed on blood CD8+ T cells and on blood CD4+ T cells. The patients serving as multiple sclerosis controls were treatment-naive. They had stable or active relapsing-remitting disease and fulfilled revised McDonald criteria. Through negative isolation, CD4+ and CD8+ T cells were obtained, while TEMRA cells were enriched using FACS.

The sequence derives from a human donor with multiple sclerosis. The chain uses TRBV2 and TRBJ2-7, with 8 positions matching TRBD1. The specimen was CD8+ T cells from PBMCs. The DNA of the CDR3 is TGTGCCAGCAGAGCCGGACAGGGTGGTGAGCAGTACTTC. This sequence encodes CASRAGQGGEQYF.